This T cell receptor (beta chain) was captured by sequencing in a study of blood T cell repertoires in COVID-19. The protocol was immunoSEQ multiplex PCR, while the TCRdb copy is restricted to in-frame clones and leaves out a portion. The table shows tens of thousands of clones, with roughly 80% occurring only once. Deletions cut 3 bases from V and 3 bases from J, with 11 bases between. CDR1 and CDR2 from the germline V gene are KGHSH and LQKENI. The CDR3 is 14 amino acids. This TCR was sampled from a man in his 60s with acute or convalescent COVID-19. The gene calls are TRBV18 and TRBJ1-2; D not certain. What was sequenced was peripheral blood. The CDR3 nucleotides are TGTGCCAGCTCACCGGAGCAGAGGTACTATGGCTACACCTTC. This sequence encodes CASSPEQRYYGYTF.